This TCR beta chain comes out of a study of cytomegalovirus exposure and HLA in healthy donors. PCR used 60 Vbeta primers and 13 Jbeta primers. The data were produced by immunoSEQ multiplex PCR, yet TCRdb's version contains in-frame clones alone and is incomplete. The table includes around 140,000 clones, over 75% detected once. Germline loops: CDR1 LNHDA, CDR2 SQIVND (reference sequence). The CDR3 spans 16 residues. The trim removed 2 bases at V and 1 base at J, leaving 3 bases unmatched. This sequence originates from a male donor in good health and CMV-seronegative. The sequenced sample consisted of PBMCs. The gene calls are TRBV19 and TRBJ2-2; 8 bases fit TRBD1. The CDR3 DNA is TGTGCCAGTAGTATATTCGGGACAGGGAACACCGGGGAGCTGTTTTTT. Translating gives CASSIFGTGNTGELFF.